This TCR beta chain is drawn from a study of OX40 agonist ivuxolimab in advanced cancers. The wider study: Treatment of patients was with ivuxolimab, an agonistic anti-OX40 (CD134) antibody. Findings and caveats of the study: Expansion of clones was among the lowest in partial responders at 0.1-3.0 mg/kg. At doses 0.1 to 3.0 mg/kg, CD4+ and CD8+ clones expanded.

Turning to this clone: The antigen remains undetermined.

The method was immunoSEQ multiplex PCR; TCRdb's version includes in-frame clones alone and lacks a portion of them. The data contain around 69,000 clones, about 88% of them singletons. CDR1 is LGHNA and CDR2 is YNFKEQ in the germline V gene. Trimming cost V 0 bases and J 2 bases; bases outside gene matches: 2. The CDR3 length is 15 residues. This rearrangement joins TRBV4-2 to TRBJ2-3, with 7 bases matching TRBD1. This receptor was taken from an adult with an advanced solid tumor such as melanoma, head and neck, liver or kidney cancer. The specimen was CD4+ or CD8+ T cells sorted from blood, collected in a trial of the OX40 agonist ivuxolimab. This CDR3 is CASSQEGTVTDTQYF. CDR3 nucleotides: TGTGCCAGCAGCCAAGAAGGGACAGTCACAGATACGCAGTATTTT.